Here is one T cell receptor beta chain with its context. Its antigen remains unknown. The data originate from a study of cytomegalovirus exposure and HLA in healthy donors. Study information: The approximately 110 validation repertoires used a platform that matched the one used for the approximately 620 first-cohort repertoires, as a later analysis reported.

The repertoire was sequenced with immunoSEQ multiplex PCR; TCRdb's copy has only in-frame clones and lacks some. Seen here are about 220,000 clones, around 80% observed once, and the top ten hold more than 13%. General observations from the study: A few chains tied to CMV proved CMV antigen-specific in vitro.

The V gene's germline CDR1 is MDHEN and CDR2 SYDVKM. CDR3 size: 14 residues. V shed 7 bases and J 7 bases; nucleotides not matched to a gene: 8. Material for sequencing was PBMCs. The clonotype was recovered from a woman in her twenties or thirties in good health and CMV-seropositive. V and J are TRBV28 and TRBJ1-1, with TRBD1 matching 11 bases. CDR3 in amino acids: CASTMDRGPDEAFF. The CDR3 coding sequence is TGTGCCAGCACCATGGACAGGGGGCCCGATGAAGCTTTCTTT.